This T cell receptor (beta chain) was documented in a study of blood T cell repertoires in COVID-19. Across the study: The United States, Italy and Spain were the sources of the acute and convalescent COVID-19 samples.

Original analysis: Estimated nucleated cell counts came from reference gene primer amplification. Produced via immunoSEQ multiplex PCR; TCRdb's table is partial and in-frame only. The V and J calls and clone size are taken from that table; D and trimming were inferred from the DNA. This table has roughly 250,000 clones, about nine tenths appearing once. Germline values: CDR1 MNHEY, CDR2 SVGEGT. V shed 4 bases and J shed 4 bases, with 11 bases lying between them. This CDR3 spans 14 amino acids. The age range of participants was 18 to 89 years, with residence in about 25 US areas. This receptor was obtained from a woman aged 40 to 49 with acute COVID-19. The chain employs TRBV6-2 or TRBV6-3 and TRBJ2-1; D perhaps matches TRBD2 (5 bases). Sequenced: PBMCs or T cells enriched from blood (not recorded which). This CDR3 reads CASSWLAGYNEQFF. Here the CDR3 DNA reads TGTGCCAGCAGTTGGCTAGCTGGATACAATGAGCAGTTCTTC.